This TCR beta chain was observed in a study of blood T cell repertoires in COVID-19. Study background: Samples taken during acute and convalescent COVID-19 were collected in the United States, Italy and Spain. The analysed material was cDNA or gDNA that came from T cells, B-cell-depleted T cells, or PBMCs.

Original analysis: Reference gene primer amplification gave estimated nucleated cell counts. Sequencing was performed with immunoSEQ multiplex PCR; in TCRdb, only in-frame clones are kept and a portion is missing. V and J calls and clone size are copied from that table; D and trimming were computed from the DNA. The sample holds tens of thousands of clones, under 85% seen once. Per germline, CDR1 LNHDA and CDR2 SQIVND (reference sequence). This CDR3 comprises 14 residues. V lost 3 bases, J lost 3 bases, and 11 bases lay in between. The source is a human donor in a cohort sampled during active COVID-19. The source material was peripheral blood. V and J are TRBV19 and TRBJ1-1; D gene unclear. The CDR3 loop reads CASSMAGQYTEAFF. As DNA, the CDR3 is TGTGCCAGTAGTATGGCGGGCCAGTACACTGAAGCTTTCTTT.